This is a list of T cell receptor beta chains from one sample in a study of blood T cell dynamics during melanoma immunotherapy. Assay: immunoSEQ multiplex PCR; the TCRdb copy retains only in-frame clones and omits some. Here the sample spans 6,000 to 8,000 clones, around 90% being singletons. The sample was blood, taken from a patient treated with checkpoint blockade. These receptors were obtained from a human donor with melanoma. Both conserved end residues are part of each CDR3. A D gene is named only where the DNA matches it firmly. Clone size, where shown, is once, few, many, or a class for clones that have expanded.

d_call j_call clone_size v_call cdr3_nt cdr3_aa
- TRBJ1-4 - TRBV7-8 TGTGCCAGCAGCTTTGTTCGAGAAAAACTGTTTTTT CASSFVREKLFF
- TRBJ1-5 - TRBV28 TGTGCCAGCAGTTCTATGGACGTCCGAGGGTTTCAGCCCCAGCATTTT CASSSMDVRGFQPQHF
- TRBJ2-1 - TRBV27 TGTGCCAGCAGTAGGGGTATTGGACGTCTATACAATGAGCAGTTCTTC CASSRGIGRLYNEQFF
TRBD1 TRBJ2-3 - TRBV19 TGTGCCAGTAGTCCCACCGGGACAGGCCTCACAGATACGCAGTATTTT CASSPTGTGLTDTQYF
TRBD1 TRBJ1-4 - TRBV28 TGTGCCAGCAGCTATCCAGGGGGGATAGGTGAAAAACTGTTTTTT CASSYPGGIGEKLFF
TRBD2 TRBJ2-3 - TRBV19 TGTGCCAGTAGTATACCGGGACTAGCTCCAGATACGCAGTATTTT CASSIPGLAPDTQYF
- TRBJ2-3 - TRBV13 TGTGCCAGCAGCTTAGCACTCCGCACAGATACGCAGTATTTT CASSLALRTDTQYF
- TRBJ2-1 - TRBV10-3 TGTGCCATCAGTAGGACGGTAGGTTTTAATGAGCAGTTCTTC CAISRTVGFNEQFF
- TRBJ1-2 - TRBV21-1 TGTGCCAGCAGCAAAAGGTCAGGTGGCTACACCTTC CASSKRSGGYTF
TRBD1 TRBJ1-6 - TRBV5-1 TGCGCCAGCAGGGACCGACAGGGATGGGATTCACCCCTCCACTTT CASRDRQGWDSPLHF
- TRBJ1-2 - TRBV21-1 TGTGCCAGTCTCGGGGTGGGTGGGCCCGTTGGTACTCGCTACACCTTC CASLGVGGPVGTRYTF
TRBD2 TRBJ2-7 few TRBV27 TGTGCCAGCAAGGGCTTAGCGGGGGGCCAGTACGAGCAGTACTTC CASKGLAGGQYEQYF